What follows are 5 T cell receptor beta chains derived from one specimen sequenced in a study of spatial heterogeneity in lung cancer. TCRdb independently ran MiXCR on the 5' RACE reads; one entry per CDR3 protein. The sample has thousands of distinct CDR3 sequences, roughly 10% seen once. Time point indicated: sample taken at primary tumor resection. The sequencing here drew on normal lung tissue next to the tumor, taken at surgery. Every receptor here comes from a female donor with early-stage non-small cell lung cancer.

This clonotype was detected many times. This sequence joins TRBV7-3 and TRBJ2-2; D uncertain. Germline-derived CDR1 and CDR2 are SGHTA and FQGTGA. V was trimmed by 3 bases and J by 0 bases, leaving 5 bases between them. This CDR3 is built from 14 residues. CDR3 DNA sequence: TGTGCCAGCAGCTTTACCGCGAACACCGGGGAGCTGTTTTTT. Amino acid sequence: CASSFTANTGELFF.

This clonotype is medium-sized. The J gene is TRBJ2-3, the V gene TRBV5-1; 10 bases map to TRBD2. CDR3 length: 14 residues. J gave up 6 bases and V 0 bases, and 1 base lay outside the gene matches. Germline-derived CDR1 and CDR2 are SGHRS and YFSETQ. The DNA of the CDR3 is TGCGCCAGCAGCTTGGAGGGACTAGCGGATACGCAGTATTTT. Its translation: CASSLEGLADTQYF.

This clonotype is medium-sized within its sample. The chain links TRBV6-5 to TRBJ2-6; perhaps TRBD2 as D (5 bases). Germline V gene data show CDR1 as MNHEY and CDR2 as SVGAGI. The CDR3 totals 16 residues. V was pared by 2 bases and J by 1 base, with 9 bases between. The CDR3 reads CASSYRTGSGANVLTF. In nucleotides, the CDR3 is TGTGCCAGCAGTTACCGGACTGGATCTGGGGCCAACGTCCTGACTTTC.

The gene calls are TRBV7-9 and TRBJ2-5; D might be TRBD2 (6 bases). The germline V gene encodes CDR1 SEHNR and CDR2 FQNEAQ (reference sequence). V was pared by 6 bases and J by 5 bases, with 16 bases between. This CDR3 spans 14 amino acids. CDR3 DNA: TGTGCCAGCAGGGGGGACTCGAGAGGGGAGACCCAGTACTTC. This codes for CASRGDSRGETQYF.

By sample share, this clonotype is medium-sized. CDR3 coding DNA: TGTGCCAGCAGAGGACAGGGGACCTACAATGAGCAGTTCTTC. Its translation: CASRGQGTYNEQFF. V and J are TRBV2 and TRBJ2-1; 9 nucleotides line up with TRBD1. Germline trimming cut 6 bases from V and 2 bases from J; bases unmatched to any gene: 2. This CDR3 is 14 amino acids long. CDR1 is SNHLY, CDR2 FYNNEI, per germline.